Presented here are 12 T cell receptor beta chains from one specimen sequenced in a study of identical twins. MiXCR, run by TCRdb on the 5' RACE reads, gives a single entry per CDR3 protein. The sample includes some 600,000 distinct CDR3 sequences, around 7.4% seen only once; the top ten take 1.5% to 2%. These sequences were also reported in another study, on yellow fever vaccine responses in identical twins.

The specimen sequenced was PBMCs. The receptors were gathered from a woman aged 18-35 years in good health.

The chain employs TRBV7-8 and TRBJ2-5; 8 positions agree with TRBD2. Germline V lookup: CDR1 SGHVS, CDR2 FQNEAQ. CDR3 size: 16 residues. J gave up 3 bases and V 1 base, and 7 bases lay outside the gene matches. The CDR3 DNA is TGTGCCAGCAGCTTAGGGGCTAGCGGGCACAAAGAGACCCAGTACTTC. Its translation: CASSLGASGHKETQYF.

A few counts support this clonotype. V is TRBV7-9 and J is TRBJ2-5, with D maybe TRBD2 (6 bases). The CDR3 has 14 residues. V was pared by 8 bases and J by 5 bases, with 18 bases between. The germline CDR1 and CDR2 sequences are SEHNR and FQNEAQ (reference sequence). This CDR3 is CASGPTGRVETQYF. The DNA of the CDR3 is TGTGCCAGCGGGCCGACCGGGAGAGTGGAGACCCAGTACTTC.

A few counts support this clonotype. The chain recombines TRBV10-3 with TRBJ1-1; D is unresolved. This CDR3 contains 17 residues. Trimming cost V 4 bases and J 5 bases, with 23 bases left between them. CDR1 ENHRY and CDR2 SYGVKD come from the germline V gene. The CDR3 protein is CAISARGSGDTLTEAFF. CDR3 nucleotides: TGTGCCATCAGTGCCCGGGGTAGTGGTGATACATTAACTGAAGCTTTCTTT.

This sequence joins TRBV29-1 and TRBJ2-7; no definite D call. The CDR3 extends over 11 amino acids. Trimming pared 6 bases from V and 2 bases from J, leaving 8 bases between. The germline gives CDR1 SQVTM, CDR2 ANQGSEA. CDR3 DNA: TGCAGCGTGGGTGATGCCTACGAGCAGTACTTC. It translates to CSVGDAYEQYF.

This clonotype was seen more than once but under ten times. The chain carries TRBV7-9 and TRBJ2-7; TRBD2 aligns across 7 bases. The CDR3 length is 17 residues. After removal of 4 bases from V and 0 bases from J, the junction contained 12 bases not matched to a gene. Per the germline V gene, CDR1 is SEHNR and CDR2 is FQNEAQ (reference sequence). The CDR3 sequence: CASSSRGGSPNSYEQYF. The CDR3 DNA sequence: TGTGCCAGCAGCTCCCGGGGCGGGAGTCCCAACTCCTACGAGCAGTACTTC.

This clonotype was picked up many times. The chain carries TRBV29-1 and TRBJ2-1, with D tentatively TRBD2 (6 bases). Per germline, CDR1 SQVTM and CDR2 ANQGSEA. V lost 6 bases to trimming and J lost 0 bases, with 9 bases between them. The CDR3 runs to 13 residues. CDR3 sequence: CSVGGLSYNEQFF. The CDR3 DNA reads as TGCAGCGTGGGGGGTCTCTCCTACAATGAGCAGTTCTTC.

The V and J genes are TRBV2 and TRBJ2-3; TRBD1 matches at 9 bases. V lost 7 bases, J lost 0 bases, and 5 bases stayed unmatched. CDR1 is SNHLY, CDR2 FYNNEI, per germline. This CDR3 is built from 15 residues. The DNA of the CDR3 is TGTGCCAGCACCTTGGGACAGGGAAGCACAGATACGCAGTATTTT. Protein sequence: CASTLGQGSTDTQYF.

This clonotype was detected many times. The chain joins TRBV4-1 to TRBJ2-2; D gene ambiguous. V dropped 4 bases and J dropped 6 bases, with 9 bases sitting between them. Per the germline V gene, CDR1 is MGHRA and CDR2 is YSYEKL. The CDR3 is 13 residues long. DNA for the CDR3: TGCGCCAGCAGCCTGACCAGCGCCGGGGAGCTGTTTTTT. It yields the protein CASSLTSAGELFF.

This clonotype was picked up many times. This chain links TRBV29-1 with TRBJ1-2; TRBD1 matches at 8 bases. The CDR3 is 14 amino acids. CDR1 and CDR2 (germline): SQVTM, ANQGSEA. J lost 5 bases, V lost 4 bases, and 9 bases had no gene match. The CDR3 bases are TGCAGCGTTGGGGCGGACAGGGTTGGTTATGGCTACACCTTC. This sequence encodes CSVGADRVGYGYTF. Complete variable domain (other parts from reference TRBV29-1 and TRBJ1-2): SAVISQKPSRDICQRGTSLTIQCQVDSQVTMMFWYRQQPGQSLTLIATANQGSEATYESGFVIDKFPISRPNLTFSTLTVSNMSPEDSSIYLCSVGADRVGYGYTFGSGTRLTVV.

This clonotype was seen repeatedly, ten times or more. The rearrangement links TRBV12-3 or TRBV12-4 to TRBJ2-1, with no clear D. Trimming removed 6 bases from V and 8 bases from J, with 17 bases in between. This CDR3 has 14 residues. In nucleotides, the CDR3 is TGTGCCAGCAGGCCGGGCCCCATCGACTATGAGCAGTTCTTC. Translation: CASRPGPIDYEQFF.

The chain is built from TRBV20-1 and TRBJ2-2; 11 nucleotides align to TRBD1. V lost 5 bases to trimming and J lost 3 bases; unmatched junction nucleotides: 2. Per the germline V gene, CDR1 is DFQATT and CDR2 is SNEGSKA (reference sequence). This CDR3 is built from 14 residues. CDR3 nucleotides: TGCAGTGCTTCGGACAGGGGGCACACCGGGGAGCTGTTTTTT. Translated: CSASDRGHTGELFF.

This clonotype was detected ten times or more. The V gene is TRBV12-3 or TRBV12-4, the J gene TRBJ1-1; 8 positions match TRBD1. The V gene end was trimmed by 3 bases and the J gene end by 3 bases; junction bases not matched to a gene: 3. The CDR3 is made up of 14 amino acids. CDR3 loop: CASSLTGVDTEAFF. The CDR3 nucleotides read TGTGCCAGCAGTTTGACAGGGGTGGACACTGAAGCTTTCTTT.